One and the same sample provided the 4 T cell receptor beta chains below, sequenced in a study of blood T cell repertoires in COVID-19. This table comes from immunoSEQ multiplex PCR, and its TCRdb copy is limited to in-frame clones, with some not included. Here the sample spans around 100,000 clones, 88% being singletons. Sequenced input: peripheral blood. Source of these receptors: a human donor in a cohort sampled during active COVID-19.

This clone was detected only once. The chain recombines TRBV6-5 with TRBJ2-7; TRBD2 might be the D (6 bases). Germline V lookup: CDR1 MNHEY, CDR2 SVGAGI. Trimming left V 4 bases short and J 2 bases short, with 15 bases between. The CDR3 has 15 residues. The CDR3, as DNA: TGTGCCAGCAGTTCCCCGGGGGAGCCACCCTACGAGCAGTACTTC. Residues: CASSSPGEPPYEQYF.

This chain joins TRBV3-1 (or the pseudogene TRBV3-2) and TRBJ2-2, with TRBD2 matching 11 bases. The CDR3 sequence is 17 residues long. Per germline, CDR1 LGHDT and CDR2 YNNKEL (reference sequence). Unmatched junction bases numbered 7, after V lost 0 bases and J lost 7 bases. The CDR3 loop is CASSQERLAGYGGELFF. Here the CDR3 DNA reads TGTGCCAGCAGCCAAGAGCGACTAGCGGGATATGGCGGGGAGCTGTTTTTT.

The rearrangement joins TRBV6-5 to TRBJ2-7; weak D call: TRBD2 (6 bases). Per the germline V gene, CDR1 is MNHEY and CDR2 is SVGAGI. V was clipped by 7 bases and J by 6 bases, with 19 bases between them. This CDR3 is built from 14 residues. The CDR3, as DNA: TGTGCCAGCACCCCAGATAGGACCGGGGGCGAGCAGTACTTC. This codes for CASTPDRTGGEQYF.

V gene TRBV6-2 or TRBV6-3 combines with J gene TRBJ2-5, with 9 bases matching TRBD2. This CDR3 comprises 15 residues. The germline V gene has CDR1 MNHEY and CDR2 SVGEGT. The V segment lost 3 bases and the J segment 2 bases; nucleotides outside the gene matches: 4. The CDR3, as DNA: TGTGCCAGCAGTTATAGCGGGAGTCAACAAGAGACCCAGTACTTC. This codes for CASSYSGSQQETQYF.